These T cell receptor beta chains were read from a single sample in a study of blood T cell repertoires in COVID-19. Assay used: immunoSEQ multiplex PCR; TCRdb lists only in-frame clones, some missing. The sample lists 150,000 to 200,000 clones, around 82% seen once, with approximately 10% in the top ten. Sequencing input: peripheral blood. These receptors all come from a man in his fifties or sixties with active or convalescent COVID-19. Each CDR3 is given with its conserved first and last residue. The D gene is left open where the match is weak. Expanded clones get a size class; other rows say once, few or many, or leave the size out.

TRBD1 | - | TRBJ2-1 | TRBV7-8 | CASSLRTGVNEQFF | TGTGCCAGCAGCTTAAGGACAGGGGTCAATGAGCAGTTCTTC
TRBD2 | once | TRBJ2-5 | TRBV28 | CASSSFLLTSGQETQYF | TGTGCCAGCAGTTCCTTCCTCTTGACTAGCGGCCAAGAGACCCAGTACTTC
TRBD1 | - | TRBJ2-1 | TRBV10-1 | CASRPLRKTGANEQFF | TGCGCCAGCAGACCCCTCCGGAAGACAGGGGCCAATGAGCAGTTCTTC
TRBD1 | - | TRBJ2-2 | TRBV7-9 | CASSLRQGSNTGELFF | TGTGCCAGCAGCCTAAGACAGGGATCGAACACCGGGGAGCTGTTTTTT
TRBD2 | few | TRBJ2-7 | TRBV7-2 | CASSLGVAGGNEQYF | TGTGCCAGCAGCTTAGGGGTAGCGGGAGGGAACGAGCAGTACTTC
- | - | TRBJ2-7 | TRBV5-1 | CASSLAAGLFYEQYF | TGCGCCAGCAGCTTGGCGGCGGGACTTTTCTACGAGCAGTACTTC
- | - | TRBJ2-7 | TRBV7-8 | CASSLSSAREVYYEQYF | TGTGCCAGCAGCTTAAGTTCGGCCAGGGAGGTATACTACGAGCAGTACTTC
- | - | TRBJ2-7 | TRBV21-1 | CASSKVGSGGTYEQYF | TGTGCCAGCAGCAAAGTTGGTAGCGGGGGAACCTACGAGCAGTACTTC
TRBD2 | - | TRBJ2-1 | TRBV28 | CASSLIGTSGVEQFF | TGTGCCAGCAGTTTAATTGGGACTAGCGGAGTTGAGCAGTTCTTC
- | few | TRBJ2-7 | TRBV5-1 | CASSSYRENYEQYF | TGCGCCAGCAGCTCCTACAGGGAAAACTACGAGCAGTACTTC
- | - | TRBJ2-3 | TRBV2 | CASGGLASTDTQYF | TGTGCCAGCGGAGGGCTAGCGAGCACAGATACGCAGTATTTT
TRBD2 | - | TRBJ2-5 | TRBV7-2 | CASSFSAGGETQYF | TGTGCCAGCAGCTTTTCGGCGGGAGGTGAGACCCAGTACTTC
- | - | TRBJ2-5 | TRBV5-1 | CASSLEILGRKETQYF | TGCGCCAGCAGCTTGGAAATCTTGGGGCGCAAAGAGACCCAGTACTTC
TRBD2 | - | TRBJ2-1 | TRBV5-1 | CASSQAATSGRLNEQFF | TGCGCCAGCAGCCAGGCGGCGACTAGCGGGAGATTAAATGAGCAGTTCTTC
- | - | TRBJ1-2 | TRBV5-1 | CASSLDRYGDRYGYTF | TGCGCCAGCAGCTTGGATCGTTATGGTGATCGGTATGGCTACACCTTC
TRBD2 | once | TRBJ2-1 | TRBV27 | CASSFGLAGGPHNEQFF | TGTGCCAGCAGTTTCGGACTAGCGGGAGGGCCCCACAATGAGCAGTTCTTC
TRBD1 | - | TRBJ2-7 | TRBV23-1 | CASSPPPGTGLYEQYF | TGCGCCAGCAGTCCCCCCCCCGGGACAGGACTTTACGAGCAGTACTTC
- | - | TRBJ2-2 | TRBV19 | CASRGLGLTGELFF | TGTGCCAGTAGGGGCTTGGGGCTCACCGGGGAGCTGTTTTTT
TRBD2 | - | TRBJ2-3 | TRBV5-4 | CASSLGAGTITDTQYF | TGTGCCAGCAGCTTGGGGGCGGGGACTATCACAGATACGCAGTATTTT
- | - | TRBJ2-7 | TRBV6-2/TRBV6-3 | CASSYASYEQYF | TGTGCCAGCAGTTACGCCAGTTACGAGCAGTACTTC
TRBD2 | few | TRBJ2-1 | TRBV10-3 | CAISESGAGIYNEQFF | TGTGCCATCAGTGAGTCGGGAGCGGGGATCTACAATGAGCAGTTCTTC
- | - | TRBJ2-1 | TRBV28 | CANTGVVTHNEQFF | TGTGCCAACACAGGAGTAGTCACCCACAATGAGCAGTTCTTC
TRBD2 | few | TRBJ2-1 | TRBV11-1 | CASSLQIAGGPNEQFF | TGTGCCAGCAGCCTCCAAATAGCGGGGGGTCCCAATGAGCAGTTCTTC
- | - | TRBJ2-5 | TRBV19 | CASSIGMKETQYF | TGTGCCAGTAGTATCGGTATGAAAGAGACCCAGTACTTC
- | - | TRBJ1-1 | TRBV6-5 | CASSYQGSGNTEAFF | TGTGCCAGCAGTTACCAGGGTAGTGGGAACACTGAAGCTTTCTTT